This TCR beta chain was captured by sequencing in a study of blood T cell repertoires in COVID-19. Overall study: Sources were T cells, B-cell-depleted T cells, or PBMCs; the material itself was cDNA or gDNA.

Unmatched junction bases numbered 9, after V lost 9 bases and J lost 4 bases. The CDR3 spans 14 residues. Germline V gene sequence: CDR1 KGHDR, CDR2 SFDVKD. The data were produced by immunoSEQ multiplex PCR, yet TCRdb's version contains in-frame clones alone and is incomplete. The table includes about 88,000 clones, 87% detected once. The source is a woman aged 55-75 years with COVID-19, enrolled during active disease. The chain has TRBV24-1 and TRBJ2-3, with 7 bases identical to TRBD1. The sequencing input was peripheral blood. The CDR3 nucleotides are TGTGCCACCTCCTCACAGGGGTTCGCAGATACGCAGTATTTT. The encoded protein is CATSSQGFADTQYF.